This record looks at one TCR beta chain sequence and its context. Those enrolled, adults aged roughly 18 to 89 years, came from roughly 23 US areas. Categorization into cohorts depended on clinical history that participants reported. This specimen comes from a study of blood T cell repertoires in COVID-19. Background on the study: The samples span acute and convalescent COVID-19 from the United States, Italy and Spain. PBMCs, B-cell-depleted T cells, or T cells provided the cDNA or gDNA that made up the material.

The CDR3 sequence is 14 residues long. CDR1 and CDR2 from the germline V gene are KGHSH and LQKENI. Trimming shortened V by 1 base and J by 4 bases, and 10 bases separated the two germline ends. Measured with immunoSEQ multiplex PCR; TCRdb has only the in-frame clones, and not every one. The repertoire holds a few hundred thousand clones, with about 92% as singletons. Sequencing was carried out using PBMCs or T cells enriched from blood (not recorded which). The genes are TRBV18 and TRBJ1-1; weak D call: TRBD1 (5 bases). The sequence derives from a woman aged 30 to 39 who had recovered from COVID-19. In nucleotides, the CDR3 is TGTGCCAGCTCACCACTAACTGGGGCCACTGAAGCTTTCTTT. This codes for CASSPLTGATEAFF. The full variable domain, in which reference TRBV18 and TRBJ1-1 provide the parts outside the CDR3, is NAGVMQNPRHLVRRRGQEARLRCSPMKGHSHVYWYRQLPEEGLKFMVYLQKENIIDESGMPKERFSAEFPKEGPSILRIQQVVRGDSAAYFCASSPLTGATEAFFGQGTRLTVV.